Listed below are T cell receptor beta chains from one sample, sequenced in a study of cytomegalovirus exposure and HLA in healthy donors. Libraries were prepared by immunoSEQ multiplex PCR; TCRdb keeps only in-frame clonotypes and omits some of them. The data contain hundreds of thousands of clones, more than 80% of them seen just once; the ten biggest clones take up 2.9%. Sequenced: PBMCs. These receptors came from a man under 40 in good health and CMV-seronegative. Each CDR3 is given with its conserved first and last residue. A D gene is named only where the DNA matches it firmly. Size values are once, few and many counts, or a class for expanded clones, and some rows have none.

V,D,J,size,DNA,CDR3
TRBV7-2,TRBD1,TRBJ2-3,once,TGTGCCAGCAGCTTACAACAGGGGTCATCAGATACGCAGTATTTT,CASSLQQGSSDTQYF
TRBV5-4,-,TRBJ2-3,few,TGTGCCAGCAGCCCCTCCGGAGATACGCAGTATTTT,CASSPSGDTQYF
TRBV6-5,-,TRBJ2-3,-,TGTGCCAGCGGGCAGGGGACAGATACGCAGTATTTT,CASGQGTDTQYF
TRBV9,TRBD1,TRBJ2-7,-,TGTGCCAGCAGCCAGGGGGTCGGCGAGCAGTACTTC,CASSQGVGEQYF
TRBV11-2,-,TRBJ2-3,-,TGTGCCAGCAGCTCCGAAAGAGGGATCAGCACAGATACGCAGTATTTT,CASSSERGISTDTQYF
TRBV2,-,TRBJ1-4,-,TGTGCCAGCAGAGCTCAAGAACAGGAAAAACTGTTTTTT,CASRAQEQEKLFF
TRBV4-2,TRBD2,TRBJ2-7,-,TGTGCCAGCAGGGAAGGTCCGGGGACTAGCGGGGGGGTGGAAGAGCAGTACTTC,CASREGPGTSGGVEEQYF
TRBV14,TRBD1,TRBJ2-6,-,TGTGCCAGCAGCCGGGACAGTCGCTCTGGGGCCAACGTCCTGACTTTC,CASSRDSRSGANVLTF
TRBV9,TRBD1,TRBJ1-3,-,TGTGCCAGCACCCCTAGGACAGGGGCAGGAAACACCATATATTTT,CASTPRTGAGNTIYF
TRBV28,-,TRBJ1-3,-,TGTGCCAGCATAAGGGGTGCGGAAGGAAACACCATATATTTT,CASIRGAEGNTIYF
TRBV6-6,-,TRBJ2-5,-,TGTGCCAGCAGTTACGGGACACTCCAAGAGACCCAGTACTTC,CASSYGTLQETQYF
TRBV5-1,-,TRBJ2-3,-,TGCGCCAGCAAGTCGGGCGGGGCGCCGGATACGCAGTATTTT,CASKSGGAPDTQYF
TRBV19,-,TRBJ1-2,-,TGTGCCAGTGGCTCGAGGGAGGGGCACTATGGCTACACCTTC,CASGSREGHYGYTF
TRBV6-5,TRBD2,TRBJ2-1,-,TGTGCCAGCAGCCCGACTAGCGGGGGCTACAATGAGCAGTTCTTC,CASSPTSGGYNEQFF
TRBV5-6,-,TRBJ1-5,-,TGTGCCAGCAGCTCCGGTGGGGGGGGTCAGCCCCAGCATTTT,CASSSGGGGQPQHF
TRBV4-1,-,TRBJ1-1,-,TGCGCCAGCAGCCAAGCGCAGGGAGGGACTGAAGCTTTCTTT,CASSQAQGGTEAFF
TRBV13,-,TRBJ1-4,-,TGTGCCAGCAGCCTAAGAACTGCAACTAATGAAAAACTGTTTTTT,CASSLRTATNEKLFF
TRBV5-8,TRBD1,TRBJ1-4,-,TGTGCCAGCAGCAGAGGGGACAGGGAGAGAGGTGAAAAACTGTTTTTT,CASSRGDRERGEKLFF
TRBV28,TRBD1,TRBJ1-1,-,TGTGCCAGCAGTTCCCCCCGACAGGGGGCAAAAAACACTGAAGCTTTCTTT,CASSSPRQGAKNTEAFF
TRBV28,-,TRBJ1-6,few,TGTGCCAGCAGCCGGACAGCTTCACCCCTCCACTTT,CASSRTASPLHF
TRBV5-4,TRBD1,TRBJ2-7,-,TGTGCCAGCAGCAAACCGGGACAGGGTTCCTACGAGCAGTACTTC,CASSKPGQGSYEQYF
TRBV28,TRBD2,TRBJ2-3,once,TGTGCCAGCAGTTTGCGGGGGGGCACAGATACGCAGTATTTT,CASSLRGGTDTQYF
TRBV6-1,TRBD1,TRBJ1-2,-,TGTGCCAGCAGTCCAGACAGGGGGCTCTATGGCTACACCTTC,CASSPDRGLYGYTF
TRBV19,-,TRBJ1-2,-,TGTGCCAGTAGTATGGTGCCGGTCCCGGACTATGGCTACACCTTC,CASSMVPVPDYGYTF
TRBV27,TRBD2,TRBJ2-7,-,TGTGCCAGCAGGGTAACTAGCGGGGGATCCTACGAGCAGTACTTC,CASRVTSGGSYEQYF
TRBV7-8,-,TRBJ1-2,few,TGTGCCAGCAGCTTAGCGCGTCAGGCAGCCTATGGCTACACCTTC,CASSLARQAAYGYTF
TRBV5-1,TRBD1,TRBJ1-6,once,TGCGCCAGCAGCTTGGTGGGGAGGACAGGTCAGAGCTCCTATAATTCACCCCTCCACTTC,CASSLVGRTGQSSYNSPLHF
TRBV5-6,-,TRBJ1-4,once,TGTGCCAGCAGCTTGGCCTTAGGGGAGGGTGAAAAACTGTTTTTT,CASSLALGEGEKLFF
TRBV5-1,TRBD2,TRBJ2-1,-,TGCGCCAGCAATGGCGGGGGGGCGAATGAGCAGTTCTTC,CASNGGGANEQFF
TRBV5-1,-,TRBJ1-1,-,TGCGCCAGCAGCTTAGCAGGGCCCAGGATCGCTGAAGCTTTCTTT,CASSLAGPRIAEAFF
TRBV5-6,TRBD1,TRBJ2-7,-,TGTGCCAGCGGACCGGGACAGGGCTCCTACGAGCAGTACTTC,CASGPGQGSYEQYF
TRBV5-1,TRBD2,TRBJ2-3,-,TGCGCCAGCAGCTCAGGACTAGCGGGGGGGCTAAACACAGATACGCAGTATTTT,CASSSGLAGGLNTDTQYF
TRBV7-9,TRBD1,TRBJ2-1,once,TGTGCCAGCAGCTTGGGACAGACTAATGAGCAGTTCTTC,CASSLGQTNEQFF
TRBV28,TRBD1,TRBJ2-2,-,TGTGCCAGCAGTTTAGCAGACAGGGAGACCGGGGAGCTGTTTTTT,CASSLADRETGELFF
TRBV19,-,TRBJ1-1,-,TGTGCCAGTAGGTTGACAGGTCAAGCTTTCTTT,CASRLTGQAFF
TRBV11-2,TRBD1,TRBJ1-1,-,TGTGCCAGCAGCTTACAGGGGGACACTGAAGCTTTCTTT,CASSLQGDTEAFF
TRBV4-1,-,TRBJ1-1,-,TGCGCCAGCAGCCAATTTGGCGGGTTGGGGAACACTGAAGCTTTCTTT,CASSQFGGLGNTEAFF
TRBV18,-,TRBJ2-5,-,TGTGCCAGCTCACCATCCCGGGGTGGAGAGACCCAGTACTTC,CASSPSRGGETQYF
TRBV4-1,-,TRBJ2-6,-,TGCGCCAGCAGCCAGATACCTGGGGGGAACGGGGCCAACGTCCTGACTTTC,CASSQIPGGNGANVLTF
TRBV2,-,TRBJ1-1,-,TGTGCCAGCAGTGAAGGGAGCGGAGCCACTGAAGCTTTCTTT,CASSEGSGATEAFF
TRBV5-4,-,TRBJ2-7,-,TGTGCCAGCAGCGGGAGGTTGGGGGTTTTAGCGTACGAGCAGTACTTC,CASSGRLGVLAYEQYF
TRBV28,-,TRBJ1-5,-,TGTGCCAGCAGTTTAAGGCAGGGGCGACGGAATCAGCCCCAGCATTTT,CASSLRQGRRNQPQHF
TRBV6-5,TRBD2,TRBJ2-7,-,TGTGCCAGCAGTCAAACCGGGACTAGTATCAGGGAGCAGTACTTC,CASSQTGTSIREQYF
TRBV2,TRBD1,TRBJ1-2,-,TGTGCCAGCAGTGAAGGACAGGGCATTTATGGCTACACCTTC,CASSEGQGIYGYTF
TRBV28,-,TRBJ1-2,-,TGTGCCAGCAGGATCCTAAGACAGCATAACTATGGCTACACCTTC,CASRILRQHNYGYTF
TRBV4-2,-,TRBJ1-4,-,TGTGCCAGCAGCCAAGATTACAGGCTTGGAGAAAAACTGTTTTTT,CASSQDYRLGEKLFF
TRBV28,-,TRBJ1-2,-,TGTGCCAGCAGTTTATTAGGGGGTGGTGGCTACACCTTC,CASSLLGGGGYTF
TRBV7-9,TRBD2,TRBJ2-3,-,TGTGCCAGCAGCTTACCCCCTAGCGGGGGGGCCTTGACAGATACGCAGTATTTT,CASSLPPSGGALTDTQYF
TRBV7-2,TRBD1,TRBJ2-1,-,TGTGCCAGCAGCTCACAGGGGGCGCGGGGCAATGAGCAGTTCTTC,CASSSQGARGNEQFF
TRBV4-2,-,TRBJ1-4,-,TGTGCCAGCAGCCAAGCCCCCGGTAACCCACTTTTT,CASSQAPGNPLF
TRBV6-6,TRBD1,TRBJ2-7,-,TGTGCCAGCAGTCCAGGACAGGGGGGTTACGAGCAGTACTTC,CASSPGQGGYEQYF
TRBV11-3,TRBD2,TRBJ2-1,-,TGTGCCAGCAGCTCGGGACTAGCGGGGGGAAATGAGCAGTTCTTC,CASSSGLAGGNEQFF
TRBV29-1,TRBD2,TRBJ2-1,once,TGCAGCGTTGAAGAATTCGGGAGGGGGTTCGAGCGGGGGGGCAATGAGCAGTTCTTC,CSVEEFGRGFERGGNEQFF
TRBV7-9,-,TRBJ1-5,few,TGTGCCAGCAGCGCCCAGGGAAATCAGCCCCAGCATTTT,CASSAQGNQPQHF
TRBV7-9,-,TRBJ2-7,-,TGTGCCAGCAGCTTAGTTAGGGCGGGCGAGGGCGAGCAGTACTTC,CASSLVRAGEGEQYF